This T cell receptor (beta chain) was found in a study of beta chain features in type 1 diabetes. Whole-study findings and limits: Type 1 diabetes patients had VDJ junctions that carried fewer insertions and more deletions.

Isolated RNA was reverse transcribed in full, so expressed TCRB transcripts were sequenced. Assay used: immunoSEQ multiplex PCR; TCRdb lists only in-frame clones, some missing. The data show some 220,000 clones, roughly 11% seen once. In regard to this clone: Its specificity is not known. This specimen includes other DNA sequences encoding the same CDR3.

Looked up from germline, CDR1 is ENHRY and CDR2 is SYGVKD. The CDR3 has 12 residues. The V gene lost 2 bases and the J gene lost 5 bases, with 5 bases spanning the gap. This clonotype originated in a man younger than 35 in good health. The chain uses TRBV10-3 and TRBJ2-3, with D perhaps TRBD2 (5 bases). The sample taken for sequencing was central memory CD4+ T cells from blood. The CDR3 spells CAISEGGDTQYF. The CDR3 DNA is TGTGCCATCAGTGAGGGAGGAGATACGCAGTATTTT.